The 32 T cell receptor beta chains below were found in one sample sequenced in a study of T cell repertoires in cytomegalovirus infection. TCRdb re-analysed the reads in MiXCR, keeping a single row per CDR3 protein. The sample has 680,000 or so distinct CDR3 sequences; 35% to 45% are singletons. Sequenced input: PBMCs. The receptor set was obtained from a human donor in good health (CMV status not recorded). Some clones in this sample may be carry-over from other donors' samples.

For this clonotype: The conserved phenylalanine or tryptophan is not found at the CDR3 terminus, so this likely reflects a read error. The CDR3 spells CASSQETAPIYEQFV. CDR3 bases: TGTGCCAGCAGCCAAGAAACAGCGCCTATTTATGAGCAGTTCGTC. J is TRBJ2-1 and V is TRBV4-2; D is unclear. The germline V and J ends were trimmed by 0 bases and 8 bases, with 14 bases remaining between them. This CDR3 is 15 amino acids long. Germline values: CDR1 LGHNA, CDR2 YNFKEQ.

This clonotype came up a few times. The chain is built from TRBV28 and TRBJ2-7, with a tentative D call TRBD1 (6 bases). Germline loops: CDR1 MDHEN, CDR2 SYDVKM. V gave up 4 bases and J gave up 6 bases, with 16 bases separating them. The length of the CDR3 is 14 residues. The CDR3 DNA sequence: TGTGCCAGCAGTTCCCCCCCCAGGGGTCTCGAGCAGTACTTC. It encodes CASSSPPRGLEQYF. The whole variable domain, filled in from reference TRBV28 and TRBJ2-7, reads DVKVTQSSRYLVKRTGEKVFLECVQDMDHENMFWYRQDPGLGLRLIYFSYDVKMKEKGDIPEGYSVSREKKERFSLILESASTNQTSMYLCASSSPPRGLEQYFGPGTRLTVT.

This clonotype was counted only a few times. The V and J genes are TRBV6-1 and TRBJ2-3, with D maybe TRBD2 (7 bases). The V end lost 2 bases, the J end lost 5 bases, and 17 bases lay between the germline ends. Germline V gives CDR1 MNHNS, CDR2 SASEGT. This CDR3 is built from 16 residues. The DNA for the CDR3 is TGTGCCAGCAGTGAAAATGGGTGGGGGGGCCAAGATACGCAGTATTTT. It translates to CASSENGWGGQDTQYF.

The chain employs TRBV28 and TRBJ2-1, with 7 nucleotides matching TRBD1. The length of the CDR3 is 15 residues. Losses at the gene ends were 0 bases for V and 4 bases for J; bases not matched to a gene: 3. The germline CDR1 and CDR2 sequences are MDHEN and SYDVKM. The CDR3 DNA reads as TGTGCCAGCAGTTTATGGGGACAGCCGTACAATGAGCAGTTCTTC. It yields the protein CASSLWGQPYNEQFF.

The J gene is TRBJ1-5, the V gene TRBV7-9; no clear D gene. Germline assignment: CDR1 SEHNR and CDR2 FQNEAQ (reference sequence). The ends were cut back, 4 bases at V and 4 bases at J, with 14 bases in the middle. The CDR3 runs 15 residues. The CDR3 nucleotides read TGTGCCAGCAGCTGGACCGGGATAGGGAATCAGCCCCAGCATTTT. It translates to CASSWTGIGNQPQHF.

This clonotype turned up a few times. The V gene is TRBV6-6, the J gene TRBJ1-2; D remains ambiguous. The germline gives CDR1 MNHNY, CDR2 SVGAGI (reference sequence). The CDR3 runs 13 residues. Deletions cut 4 bases from V and 3 bases from J, with 9 bases between. The CDR3 DNA reads as TGTGCCAGCAGTTTTACCGGGGACTATGGCTACACCTTC. Translated, it gives CASSFTGDYGYTF.

V and J are TRBV6-5 and TRBJ1-6; D not certain. From germline, CDR1 is MNHEY and CDR2 SVGAGI. V lost 6 bases and J 13 bases, leaving 19 bases between the germline ends. The length of the CDR3 is 14 residues. This CDR3 reads CASRGRERVSPLHF. The CDR3 nucleotides are TGTGCCAGCAGGGGGAGGGAGAGAGTATCTCCCCTCCACTTT.

The table lists this clonotype with many counts. V gene TRBV7-2 combines with J gene TRBJ2-5; 7 bases align to TRBD2. CDR3 size: 15 residues. V shed 5 bases and J 2 bases; nucleotides not matched to a gene: 8. Germline values: CDR1 SGHTA, CDR2 FQGNSA. CDR3 bases: TGTGCCAGCAGCCACCAGACTAGCTTTCAAGAGACCCAGTACTTC. Amino acids: CASSHQTSFQETQYF.

V usage is TRBV28 and J usage is TRBJ1-4, with D possibly being TRBD1 (6 bases). This CDR3 region has 15 residues. Germline V gene lookup returns CDR1 MDHEN and CDR2 SYDVKM. V was shortened by 1 base and J by 4 bases, with 10 bases between the two germline ends. The CDR3 region has the DNA TGTGCCAGCAGTTTATTTCAGGGGTATAATGAAAAACTGTTTTTT. Its translation: CASSLFQGYNEKLFF. Drawing the rest from reference TRBV28 and TRBJ1-4, the complete variable domain is DVKVTQSSRYLVKRTGEKVFLECVQDMDHENMFWYRQDPGLGLRLIYFSYDVKMKEKGDIPEGYSVSREKKERFSLILESASTNQTSMYLCASSLFQGYNEKLFFGSGTQLSVL.

The sample holds many counts of this clonotype. This sequence joins TRBV7-2 and TRBJ1-2; D is undetermined. Germline lookup yields CDR1 SGHTA and CDR2 FQGNSA. The V and J ends lost 5 bases and 7 bases respectively, with 11 bases between them. The CDR3 runs 12 residues. The CDR3 region is CASSLWGGGYTF. The CDR3 DNA is TGTGCCAGCAGCCTCTGGGGAGGTGGCTACACCTTC.

This clonotype showed up just a few times. This sequence joins TRBV28 and TRBJ2-1, with 8 bases matching TRBD2. The CDR3 has 15 amino acids. Germline CDR1 reads MDHEN; CDR2 reads SYDVKM. V shed 8 bases and J 5 bases; nucleotides not matched to a gene: 11. CDR3 amino acids: CASLGAGRVNNEQFF. CDR3 DNA: TGTGCCAGCCTTGGAGCCGGGAGGGTCAACAATGAGCAGTTCTTC.

This chain connects TRBV12-3 or TRBV12-4 to TRBJ2-3; the D gene could be TRBD1 or TRBD2 (5 bases each). V was cut by 2 bases and J by 0 bases, with 21 bases left in between. The CDR3 length is 19 residues. CDR3 coding DNA: TGTGCCAGCAGTTTACGTGGGGACGACCTCGCGTTTAGCACAGATACGCAGTATTTT. This codes for CASSLRGDDLAFSTDTQYF.

This clonotype appeared a few times. The rearrangement links TRBV19 to TRBJ2-2; TRBD1 is a possible D gene (6 bases). The CDR3 is made up of 14 amino acids. Looked up from germline, CDR1 is LNHDA and CDR2 is SQIVND (reference sequence). V gave up 6 bases and J gave up 6 bases, with 14 bases separating them. The CDR3 DNA follows: TGTGCCAGTAGGGCGACAGGAGCGTCCGGGGAGCTGTTTTTT. This encodes CASRATGASGELFF. Full variable domain (remainder filled in from reference TRBV19 and TRBJ2-2): DGGITQSPKYLFRKEGQNVTLSCEQNLNHDAMYWYRQDPGQGLRLIYYSQIVNDFQKGDIAEGYSVSREKKESFPLTVTSAQKNPTAFYLCASRATGASGELFFGEGSRLTVL.

The chain links TRBV20-1 to TRBJ1-1; D is ambiguous. V was clipped by 3 bases and J by 1 base, with 18 bases between them. The germline gives CDR1 DFQATT, CDR2 SNEGSKA (reference sequence). This CDR3 comprises 16 residues. The CDR3 sequence is CSASHPASTANTEAFF. For the CDR3, the DNA is TGCAGTGCTAGTCACCCCGCAAGTACAGCGAACACTGAAGCTTTCTTT.

About this clonotype: Here the CDR3 omits its conserved ending phenylalanine or tryptophan, so a read error is the likely source. No DNA is shown, since the ends of the CDR3 on it are uncertain; the CDR3 is the one TCRdb lists. The chain carries TRBV4-1 and TRBJ2-5; the DNA was not compared with TRBD2, the D call given in the table. Termini included, the CDR3 measures 17 amino acids. The germline CDR1 and CDR2 sequences are MGHRA and YSYEKL. CDR3 region: CASSQDEAAGGLETHYC.

This clonotype was observed a handful of times. V is TRBV7-3 and J is TRBJ2-6, with D possibly TRBD1 on 6 matching bases. Trimming took off 5 bases at V and 3 bases at J, with 11 bases between the two ends. Germline values: CDR1 SGHTA, CDR2 FQGTGA. CDR3 length: 15 amino acids. Here the CDR3 reads CASSKQGNGANVLTF. As DNA, the CDR3 is TGTGCCAGCAGCAAACAGGGAAATGGGGCCAACGTCCTGACTTTC.

The chain joins TRBV19 to TRBJ2-6; 9 nucleotides align to TRBD2. The CDR3 is 21 amino acids. Germline V gene sequence: CDR1 LNHDA, CDR2 SQIVND (reference sequence). J gave up 2 bases and V 3 bases, and 17 bases lay outside the gene matches. The CDR3: CASSMPRRQRGVFPGANVLTF. CDR3 in DNA: TGTGCCAGTAGTATGCCCCGAAGACAGCGGGGGGTTTTTCCTGGGGCCAACGTCCTGACTTTC.

V and J are TRBV7-4 and TRBJ1-2; 7 positions agree with TRBD1. This CDR3 comprises 15 residues. Germline V lookup: CDR1 SGHVT, CDR2 SQSDAQ. The V segment lost 0 bases and the J segment 6 bases; nucleotides outside the gene matches: 7. In DNA, the CDR3 is TGTGCCAGCAGCTTAGCATCTACAGGGGTCGATGGCTACACCTTC. It translates to CASSLASTGVDGYTF. Variable domain in full (rest from reference TRBV7-4 and TRBJ1-2): GAGVSQSPRYKVAKRGRDVALRCDSISGHVTLYWYRQTLGQGSEVLTYSQSDAQRDKSGRPSGRFSAERPERSVSTLKIQRTEQGDSAVYLCASSLASTGVDGYTFGSGTRLTVV.

This clonotype was counted a few times. Here the CDR3 DNA reads TGTGCCAGCAGTCTTACAGTGTACGGGTATGGCTACACCTTC. As protein: CASSLTVYGYGYTF. The V call is TRBV27, the J call TRBJ1-2, with unresolved D. V lost 5 bases and J 5 bases, leaving 15 bases between the germline ends. The germline V gene has CDR1 MNHEY and CDR2 SMNVEV (reference sequence). This CDR3 comprises 14 residues.

This clonotype was observed at least ten times. The V call is TRBV28, the J call TRBJ2-7, with D hard to call. V was pared by 5 bases and J by 3 bases, with 17 bases between. This CDR3 is built from 15 residues. From germline, CDR1 is MDHEN and CDR2 SYDVKM. The CDR3 DNA reads TGTGCCAGCAGTCTCCCGCGTTCTCCTGACTACGAGCAGTACTTC. Translation: CASSLPRSPDYEQYF. The whole variable domain, remainder taken from reference TRBV28 and TRBJ2-7, is DVKVTQSSRYLVKRTGEKVFLECVQDMDHENMFWYRQDPGLGLRLIYFSYDVKMKEKGDIPEGYSVSREKKERFSLILESASTNQTSMYLCASSLPRSPDYEQYFGPGTRLTVT.

This clonotype was counted many times. The V gene is TRBV7-8, the J gene TRBJ2-7; D is possibly TRBD1 or TRBD2 (5 bases each). V lost 5 bases, J lost 0 bases, and 17 bases lay in between. The CDR3 is made up of 16 amino acids. The germline CDR1 and CDR2 sequences are SGHVS and FQNEAQ. The CDR3 here is CASSPSGTFSSYEQYF. The DNA for the CDR3 is TGTGCCAGCAGCCCGTCCGGGACGTTCAGCTCCTACGAGCAGTACTTC. Filled out from reference TRBV7-8 and TRBJ2-7, the complete variable domain reads GAGVSQSPRYKVAKRGQDVALRCDPISGHVSLFWYQQALGQGPEFLTYFQNEAQLDKSGLPSDRFFAERPEGSVSTLKIQRTQQEDSAVYLCASSPSGTFSSYEQYFGPGTRLTVT.

This clonotype was counted only a few times. The gene calls are TRBV6-5 and TRBJ2-5, with D uncertain. Germline V gene lookup returns CDR1 MNHEY and CDR2 SVGAGI. The CDR3 is 13 amino acids. Trimming took off 0 bases at V and 2 bases at J, with 4 bases between the two ends. CDR3 sequence (DNA): TGTGCCAGCAGTTACTCGGAGCAAGAGACCCAGTACTTC. Translated: CASSYSEQETQYF.

Details on this clonotype: One end of the junction varies from germline; a read error may be responsible. This sequence joins TRBV9 and TRBJ1-1; no reliable D call. This CDR3 is 13 amino acids long. Germline V CDR1 and CDR2: SGDLS, YYNGEE. CDR3 loop: CVSSPRDAPEAFF. CDR3 coding DNA: TGTGTCAGCAGCCCTCGGGATGCCCCTGAGGCTTTCTTT. The variable domain in full, with the rest retrieved from reference TRBV9 and TRBJ1-1, is DSGVTQTPKHLITATGQRVTLRCSPRSGDLSVYWYQQSLDQGLQFLIQYYNGEERAKGNILERFSAQQFPDLHSELNLSSLELGDSALYFCVSSPRDAPEAFFGQGTRLTVV.

At least ten counts were recorded for this clonotype. The V call is TRBV19, the J call TRBJ2-1; 14 bases align to TRBD2. The CDR3 covers 16 residues. After removal of 5 bases from V and 9 bases from J, the junction contained 9 bases not matched to a gene. CDR1 is LNHDA and CDR2 is SQIVND in the germline V gene (reference sequence). CDR3 sequence reads: CASSVLTSGGAVEQFF. CDR3 nucleotide sequence: TGTGCCAGTAGTGTCTTGACTAGCGGGGGGGCCGTTGAGCAGTTCTTC.

This clonotype was found once. The chain is built from TRBV6-5 and TRBJ2-4, with 7 bases that match TRBD2. The CDR3 is 20 amino acids. Germline-derived CDR1 and CDR2 are MNHEY and SVGAGI. The trim removed 2 bases at V and 2 bases at J, leaving 18 bases unmatched. The CDR3 reads CASSYNRSGGSPLSKNIQYF. As DNA, the CDR3 is TGTGCCAGCAGTTACAATCGGTCCGGGGGGAGTCCCCTCTCCAAAAACATTCAGTACTTC.

This sequence joins TRBV28 and TRBJ2-2, with D possibly TRBD1 on 6 matching bases. Trimming removed 7 bases from V and 6 bases from J, with 9 bases in between. The CDR3 loop spans 12 amino acids. Germline lookup yields CDR1 MDHEN and CDR2 SYDVKM. The CDR3 loop is CASTTGPGELFF. CDR3 coding DNA: TGTGCCAGCACCACAGGGCCCGGGGAGCTGTTTTTT.

Comments on this clonotype: One base away lies a much larger clone, so this may be a sequencing read error. The J gene is TRBJ1-2, the V gene TRBV28; D ambiguous. Looked up from germline, CDR1 is MDHEN and CDR2 is SYDVKM. The length of the CDR3 is 14 residues. V gave up 11 bases and J gave up 0 bases, with 16 bases separating them. DNA for the CDR3: TGTGCCTGCATAGAAAGGGAGACTAACTATGGCTACACCTTC. This gives the protein CACIERETNYGYTF.

This clonotype was seen more than once but under ten times. The chain joins TRBV27 to TRBJ1-2; D ambiguous. The germline CDR1 and CDR2 sequences are MNHEY and SMNVEV (reference sequence). The V end was cut by 5 bases, the J end by 4 bases, with 14 bases between. This CDR3 is built from 14 residues. CDR3 residues: CASSAYPLSYGYTF. CDR3 bases: TGTGCCAGCAGTGCCTACCCCCTGAGCTATGGCTACACCTTC.

In its sample, this clonotype was seen once. A much larger clone differs by one base, so this may be a read error. J is TRBJ1-6 and V is TRBV7-6; D is unresolved. Germline V lookup: CDR1 SGHVS, CDR2 FNYEAQ. The length of the CDR3 is 13 residues. DNA of the CDR3: TGTGACAGCAGCACGGACGGGGATTCACCCCTCCACTTT. Translating it yields CDSSTDGDSPLHF.

The V and J genes are TRBV7-4 and TRBJ2-3; 9 bases map to TRBD2. The ends lost 5 bases at V and 3 bases at J; junction bases unmatched: 6. The CDR3 is 15 residues long. From germline, CDR1 is SGHVT and CDR2 SQSDAQ. CDR3 coding DNA: TGTGCCAGCAGCGACGCTAGCGGGGTAACAGATACGCAGTATTTT. Translation: CASSDASGVTDTQYF. Based on the CDR3 plus reference TRBV7-4 and TRBJ2-3, the full variable domain is GAGVSQSPRYKVAKRGRDVALRCDSISGHVTLYWYRQTLGQGSEVLTYSQSDAQRDKSGRPSGRFSAERPERSVSTLKIQRTEQGDSAVYLCASSDASGVTDTQYFGPGTRLTVL.

This clonotype has a handful of counts. This rearrangement joins TRBV6-4 to TRBJ1-5; 10 nucleotides match TRBD1. This CDR3 has 17 residues. V trimming: 4 bases; J trimming: 4 bases; junction bases outside the gene matches: 10. CDR1 MRHNA and CDR2 SNTAGT come from the germline V gene. Here the CDR3 reads CASSALIRDRGNQPQHF. Written as DNA, the CDR3 is TGTGCCAGCAGTGCCCTGATACGGGACAGGGGTAATCAGCCCCAGCATTTT.

This clonotype was counted at least ten times. The V call is TRBV7-8, the J call TRBJ2-1, with TRBD1 identical over 9 bases. CDR3 length equals 13 residues. The germline V gene encodes CDR1 SGHVS and CDR2 FQNEAQ. The V and J ends lost 11 bases and 5 bases, in that order; junction bases with no gene match: 7. CDR3 region: CASTGGMNNEQFF. CDR3 nucleotide sequence: TGTGCCTCGACAGGGGGAATGAACAATGAGCAGTTCTTC.